This T cell receptor beta chain originates from a study of blood T cell repertoires in COVID-19. Looking at the study overall: PBMCs, B-cell-depleted T cells, or T cells were the source of the cDNA or gDNA that made up the material.

The germline V gene encodes CDR1 SGDLS and CDR2 YYNGEE. The CDR3 has 16 amino acids. The V and J ends lost 0 bases and 0 bases respectively, with 11 bases between them. TCRdb keeps only in-frame clones here, not all; method: immunoSEQ multiplex PCR. This table holds fewer than 200,000 clones, around four fifths found once. V and J are TRBV9 and TRBJ2-3; no definite D call. The specimen sequenced was peripheral blood. This TCR came from a woman aged 65 to 85 who had recovered from COVID-19. The CDR3 nucleotides read TGTGCCAGCAGCGTAGGACCCGCCGGGAGCACAGATACGCAGTATTTT. Its translation is CASSVGPAGSTDTQYF.